These 14 T cell receptor beta chains were all obtained from the same sample, sequenced in a study of cytomegalovirus exposure and HLA in healthy donors. PCR employed 60 Vbeta and 13 Jbeta primers. Generated by immunoSEQ multiplex PCR, the TCRdb table keeps only in-frame clones and is missing some. The sample carries 90,000 to 150,000 clones, roughly four fifths recorded once. The sequenced material came from PBMCs. Receptors were obtained from a woman aged 25 to 39 in good health and CMV-seropositive.

In its sample, this clone was seen a few times. The chain recombines TRBV6-1 with TRBJ2-2, with D tentatively TRBD2 (5 bases). Germline lookup yields CDR1 MNHNS and CDR2 SASEGT. The CDR3 has 15 amino acids. Trimming removed 4 bases from V and 3 bases from J, with 12 bases in between. This chain's CDR3 is CASSALAGDTGELFF. The CDR3 region has the DNA TGTGCCAGCAGTGCGCTAGCTGGGGACACCGGGGAGCTGTTTTTT.

A word on this clone: Compared with germline, one end of the junction differs, possibly owing to a read error. The chain is built from TRBV7-9 and TRBJ2-7; the D gene is possibly TRBD1 (6 bases). The germline CDR1 and CDR2 sequences are SEHNR and FQNEAQ (reference sequence). The CDR3 has 13 residues. This CDR3 is CSSVYRDGYEQYF. Here the CDR3 DNA reads TGTTCCAGCGTTTACAGGGACGGCTACGAGCAGTACTTC.

This clone has only a few counts. The chain joins TRBV5-1 to TRBJ2-7, with a possible D match to TRBD2 (5 bases). The CDR3 contains 13 residues. The V end was cut by 5 bases, the J end by 5 bases, with 14 bases between. Germline V gene data show CDR1 as SGHRS and CDR2 as YFSETQ. The CDR3 loop is CASSPAGVHEQYF. CDR3 in DNA: TGCGCCAGCAGTCCCGCCGGGGTACACGAGCAGTACTTC.

The J gene is TRBJ2-7, the V gene TRBV9; 13 nucleotides line up with TRBD2. The V gene end was trimmed by 2 bases and the J gene end by 0 bases; junction bases not matched to a gene: 2. The CDR3 covers 16 residues. Germline CDR1 reads SGDLS; CDR2 reads YYNGEE. CDR3 sequence (DNA): TGTGCCAGCAGCGTTGGGACTAGCGGGGACTCCTACGAGCAGTACTTC. This sequence encodes CASSVGTSGDSYEQYF.

This clone was counted only a few times. This chain uses TRBV27 with TRBJ2-7; 8 bases are a match to TRBD1. V lost 3 bases to trimming and J lost 3 bases; unmatched junction nucleotides: 4. There are 14 residues in the CDR3. Germline-derived CDR1 and CDR2 are MNHEY and SMNVEV (reference sequence). CDR3 sequence: CASSFRQGFYEQYF. The CDR3 DNA is TGTGCCAGCAGTTTTCGACAGGGGTTCTACGAGCAGTACTTC.

This chain uses TRBV28 with TRBJ1-2; D call uncertain. Germline CDR1 is MDHEN and CDR2 is SYDVKM. The CDR3 consists of 13 residues. V dropped 2 bases and J dropped 7 bases, with 11 bases sitting between them. The chain's CDR3 is CASSLRRAGGYTF. The CDR3 DNA follows: TGTGCCAGCAGTTTAAGGAGGGCCGGTGGCTACACCTTC.

The chain is built from TRBV5-4 and TRBJ2-2, with 8 nucleotides matching TRBD1. CDR1 SGHNT and CDR2 YYREEE come from the germline V gene (reference sequence). J lost 11 bases, V lost 2 bases, and 2 bases had no gene match. The CDR3 covers 12 residues. In DNA form, the CDR3 reads TGTGCCAGCAGCTTTGGGACAGGCGAGCTGTTTTTT. Translation gives CASSFGTGELFF. The full variable domain, its missing parts supplied by reference TRBV5-4 and TRBJ2-2, is ETGVTQSPTHLIKTRGQQVTLRCSSQSGHNTVSWYQQALGQGPQFIFQYYREEENGRGNFPPRFSGLQFPNYSSELNVNALELDDSALYLCASSFGTGELFFGEGSRLTVL.

As concerns this clone: A junction boundary mismatches the germline segment, possibly from a read error. The chain employs TRBV28 and TRBJ1-2, with a weak D call TRBD1 (5 bases). There are 12 residues in the CDR3. Germline values: CDR1 MDHEN, CDR2 SYDVKM. The CDR3 sequence is CASSWGLDLPAF. Here the CDR3 DNA reads TGTGCCAGCAGTTGGGGACTGGACCTTCCCGCCTTC.

This rearrangement joins TRBV4-2 to TRBJ2-1, with 16 positions matching TRBD2. This CDR3 region has 17 residues. Germline V gene lookup returns CDR1 LGHNA and CDR2 YNFKEQ. V lost 5 bases and J lost 9; bases outside the gene matches: 10. The chain's CDR3 is CASSEGTSGGAFPEQFF. As DNA, the CDR3 is TGTGCCAGCAGCGAAGGGACTAGCGGGGGGGCGTTCCCTGAGCAGTTCTTC.

The chain combines TRBV7-6 with TRBJ2-3; 7 positions agree with TRBD2. This CDR3 is 15 amino acids long. Germline V lookup: CDR1 SGHVS, CDR2 FNYEAQ. V shed 4 bases and J 2 bases; nucleotides not matched to a gene: 6. The CDR3 loop is CASSSLTSPTDTQYF. The CDR3 nucleotides are TGTGCCAGCAGCTCCCTGACTAGCCCCACAGATACGCAGTATTTT.

This clone turned up a few times. V is TRBV4-2 and J is TRBJ1-2; the D is unclear. CDR1 and CDR2 from the germline V gene are LGHNA and YNFKEQ. Trimming pared 1 base from V and 4 bases from J, leaving 10 bases between. This CDR3 is built from 14 residues. CDR3 coding DNA: TGTGCCAGCAGCCAAGTACTAGCCGGCTATGGCTACACCTTC. Translation gives CASSQVLAGYGYTF.

V is TRBV15 and J is TRBJ2-6, with TRBD1 identical over 8 bases. The V gene end was trimmed by 2 bases and the J gene end by 0 bases; junction bases not matched to a gene: 6. The CDR3 spans 18 residues. The germline V gene has CDR1 LNHNV and CDR2 YYDKDF (reference sequence). CDR3 sequence (DNA): TGTGCCACCAGCAGACCTGGACAGGGACGCTCTGGGGCCAACGTCCTGACTTTC. Protein: CATSRPGQGRSGANVLTF.

The chain uses TRBV30 and TRBJ1-1; possibly TRBD1 for D (5 bases). V lost 3 bases to trimming and J lost 7 bases, with 12 bases between them. CDR1 and CDR2 (germline): GTSNPN, SVGIG (reference sequence). The CDR3 spans 12 residues. The CDR3 bases are TGTGCCTGGAGCTCTGGGGCACTTGAAGCTTTCTTT. Its translation: CAWSSGALEAFF.

This clone was counted between two and nine times. This sequence joins TRBV5-1 and TRBJ2-3, with 10 nucleotides matching TRBD2. This CDR3 is built from 16 residues. The V and J ends lost 2 bases and 4 bases, in that order; junction bases with no gene match: 7. Germline-derived CDR1 and CDR2 are SGHRS and YFSETQ. The CDR3 here is CASSFIAGGPSDTQYF. The CDR3 coding sequence is TGCGCCAGCAGCTTCATAGCGGGGGGCCCCTCAGATACGCAGTATTTT. The full variable domain, with the rest looked up from reference TRBV5-1 and TRBJ2-3, is KAGVTQTPRYLIKTRGQQVTLSCSPISGHRSVSWYQQTPGQGLQFLFEYFSETQRNKGNFPGRFSGRQFSNSRSEMNVSTLELGDSALYLCASSFIAGGPSDTQYFGPGTRLTVL.